The clone carrying this T cell receptor beta chain was observed a handful of times. The data were obtained in a study of shared clonotypes between healthy human individuals. At deep level, the assay was performed. Original processing notes: Owing to the provision of junction-only sequences devoid of quality scores by immunoSEQ, filtering differed. Sequenced by immunoSEQ multiplex PCR; TCRdb stores in-frame clones only, minus some. That table supplies the V and J calls and clone size; D and trimming were determined from the DNA. The sample has about 680,000 clones, 73% seen once. This TCR was sampled from a woman under 40 in good health. The specimen sequenced was memory CD4+ T cells sorted from blood. Subset specified: CD45RA-negative fraction.

The DNA of the CDR3 is TGTGCCACCAGCAGAGATCCGACCTTAAACTATGGCTACACCTTC. Translated, it gives CATSRDPTLNYGYTF. The genes are TRBV15 and TRBJ1-2; D uncertain. V lost 0 bases, J lost 2 bases, and 10 bases lay in between. CDR3 length: 15 amino acids. Looked up from germline, CDR1 is LNHNV and CDR2 is YYDKDF (reference sequence).